This TCR beta chain was observed in a study of T-cell reconstitution after alpha-beta-depleted transplantation in children. Whole-study results and caveats: Some patients owed their high day-60 TCRbeta diversity to surviving recipient T cells and thymic progenitors. T-cell counts and diversity at one year following transplant were attributed mainly to newly produced T cells. About two months after transplant, alpha-beta T cells reportedly came from several hundred expanded graft clones.

Preparation of the TCRbeta library involved a method that used unique molecular identifiers. TCRdb re-analysed the PCR reads in MiXCR, keeping a single row per CDR3 protein. The table has about 200,000 distinct CDR3 sequences, approximately 6.9% seen once; the top ten hold about 5.9%. V lost 4 bases to trimming and J lost 1 base, with 15 bases between them. Germline assignment: CDR1 SGHTA and CDR2 FQGNSA. The CDR3 is 16 amino acids. The table lists this clonotype with a few counts. Its antigen is currently unknown. The chain employs TRBV7-2 and TRBJ2-3; TRBD1 is a possible D gene (6 bases). The TCR was taken from a boy under 10 years old with acute lymphoblastic leukemia, due to receive a stem cell transplant. This sample comprised PBMCs, obtained before TCRalphabeta/CD19-depleted stem cell transplant. The CDR3 region is CASSYYRERGTDTQYF. The CDR3 DNA is TGTGCCAGCAGCTACTACAGGGAGAGGGGCACAGATACGCAGTATTTT.